Each of the 18 T cell receptor beta chains below was sequenced from the same sample in a study of blood T cell repertoires in COVID-19. Clones were read by immunoSEQ multiplex PCR, and TCRdb kept only the in-frame ones, dropping some. The sample has over 70,000 clones, about 80% seen once. Sequencing input: peripheral blood. The receptor set was obtained from a woman of 80 years or more with acute or convalescent COVID-19.

The rearrangement uses TRBV11-1 and TRBJ2-7; D perhaps matches TRBD2 (5 bases). The CDR3 contains 15 residues. V shed 3 bases and J shed 7 bases, with 19 bases lying between them. Germline assignment: CDR1 SGHAT and CDR2 FQDESV (reference sequence). The DNA of the CDR3 is TGTGCCAGCAGCTTTATGCCAAGCCCCAGCGGTGAGCAGTACTTC. Translation gives CASSFMPSPSGEQYF.

The rearrangement links TRBV5-1 to TRBJ2-1; no reliable D call. The CDR3 runs to 16 residues. V was clipped by 5 bases and J by 10 bases, with 25 bases between them. Germline loops: CDR1 SGHRS, CDR2 YFSETQ. The CDR3 loop is CASSLMGELPLTEQFF. The CDR3 DNA is TGCGCCAGCAGTCTCATGGGCGAATTACCTTTAACGGAGCAGTTCTTC.

This clone was seen more than once but under ten times. The CDR3 reads CASSEAVDTSEQYF. The CDR3 DNA is TGTGCCAGCAGTGAAGCTGTCGATACTAGCGAGCAGTACTTC. This sequence joins TRBV2 and TRBJ2-7, with D perhaps matching TRBD2 (5 bases). Germline-derived CDR1 and CDR2 are SNHLY and FYNNEI. The CDR3 is 14 amino acids. Trimming stripped 0 bases from V and 6 bases from J, with 12 bases between.

The chain combines TRBV30 with TRBJ1-4, with 7 positions matching TRBD1. The V segment lost 1 base and the J segment 7 bases; nucleotides outside the gene matches: 12. Germline V gives CDR1 GTSNPN, CDR2 SVGIG (reference sequence). This CDR3 has 16 residues. CDR3 coding DNA: TGTGCCTGGAGTGCCCTCCTGACAGGGCTAGGTGAAAAACTGTTTTTT. Translated: CAWSALLTGLGEKLFF. The full variable domain, rest sourced from reference TRBV30 and TRBJ1-4, is SQTIHQWPATLVQPVGSPLSLECTVEGTSNPNLYWYRQAAGRGLQLLFYSVGIGQISSEVPQNLSASRPQDRQFILSSKKLLLSDSGFYLCAWSALLTGLGEKLFFGSGTQLSVL.

The chain recombines TRBV19 with TRBJ2-7, with D unclear. The germline V gene has CDR1 LNHDA and CDR2 SQIVND (reference sequence). This CDR3 region has 14 residues. V lost 4 bases and J 5 bases, leaving 15 bases between the germline ends. The CDR3 spells CASSKDPFRDEQYF. The CDR3 coding sequence is TGTGCCAGTAGTAAAGACCCCTTCCGGGACGAGCAGTACTTC.

This clone showed up just a few times. The V and J genes are TRBV19 and TRBJ2-2, with D perhaps matching TRBD2 (6 bases). This CDR3 spans 14 amino acids. Germline V CDR1 and CDR2: LNHDA, SQIVND (reference sequence). V was cut by 6 bases and J by 0 bases, with 8 bases left in between. The DNA for the CDR3 is TGTGCCAGTAGGGACTATACGAACACCGGGGAGCTGTTTTTT. Its translation is CASRDYTNTGELFF.

About this clone: The junction departs from germline at one end; a sequencing error may be responsible. The J gene is TRBJ2-1, the V gene TRBV28; 8 nucleotides line up with TRBD1. Germline CDR1 and CDR2: MDHEN and SYDVKM. This CDR3 contains 12 residues. CDR3 DNA sequence: TGTGCCAGCACCACCACCGGGACAGGCTTCCTCTTC. This encodes CASTTTGTGFLF.

The genes are TRBV6-5 and TRBJ1-2; 7 positions agree with TRBD1. CDR1 is MNHEY, CDR2 SVGAGI, per germline. The J segment lost 3 bases and the V segment lost 5 bases, leaving 6 bases of the junction unmatched. The CDR3 sequence is 14 residues long. The CDR3 DNA is TGTGCCAGCAGTCAGAGGGGGCCTGACTATGGCTACACCTTC. This encodes CASSQRGPDYGYTF.

The genes are TRBV18 and TRBJ2-3; 10 bases are a match to TRBD2. From germline, CDR1 is KGHSH and CDR2 LQKENI. The CDR3 runs to 14 residues. The V and J ends lost 8 bases and 5 bases, in that order; junction bases with no gene match: 7. In DNA form, the CDR3 reads TGTGCCAGCGTACTAGCGGGGAGGGGAGATACGCAGTATTTT. Its protein product is CASVLAGRGDTQYF.

The chain employs TRBV5-1 and TRBJ2-3, with D hard to call. Germline lookup yields CDR1 SGHRS and CDR2 YFSETQ. The CDR3 extends over 15 amino acids. V was trimmed by 1 base and J by 1 base, leaving 10 bases between them. The CDR3 loop is CASSLIVSGTDTQYF. The CDR3 DNA reads as TGCGCCAGCAGCTTGATAGTGTCGGGCACAGATACGCAGTATTTT.

The genes are TRBV28 and TRBJ1-2; 8 nucleotides match TRBD1. The V segment lost 5 bases and the J segment 5 bases; nucleotides outside the gene matches: 10. The CDR3 has 15 residues. From germline, CDR1 is MDHEN and CDR2 SYDVKM. In nucleotides, the CDR3 is TGTGCCAGCAGTCGGAGACAGGGGTATCGGTATGGCTACACCTTC. It yields the protein CASSRRQGYRYGYTF.

The chain employs TRBV11-2 and TRBJ2-5; D ambiguous. V lost 2 bases to trimming and J lost 4 bases, with 2 bases between them. Germline values: CDR1 SGHAT, CDR2 FQNNGV. This CDR3 contains 11 residues. The CDR3 DNA is TGTGCCAGCAGCTTACGAGAGACCCAGTACTTC. This sequence encodes CASSLRETQYF.

This clone appeared a few times. The chain uses TRBV4-1 and TRBJ1-6; TRBD1 matches 7 bases. There are 15 residues in the CDR3. J lost 5 bases, V lost 4 bases, and 5 bases had no gene match. CDR1 MGHRA and CDR2 YSYEKL come from the germline V gene. This chain's CDR3 is CASSRGTADNSPLHF. CDR3 sequence (DNA): TGCGCCAGCAGCCGAGGGACAGCGGATAATTCACCCCTCCACTTT.

The chain employs TRBV6-5 and TRBJ1-5, with a weak D call TRBD1 (5 bases). The CDR3 runs 12 residues. The germline V and J ends were trimmed by 5 bases and 7 bases, with 9 bases remaining between them. The germline CDR1 and CDR2 sequences are MNHEY and SVGAGI. The CDR3 region is CASSQTEQPQHF. In DNA form, the CDR3 reads TGTGCCAGCAGTCAGACAGAACAGCCCCAGCATTTT.

The CDR3 DNA reads as TGTGCCACCAGCAGAGGGGGGGAAGGACTGAACTATGGCTACACCTTC. It codes for CATSRGGEGLNYGYTF. The chain is built from TRBV15 and TRBJ1-2, with D perhaps matching TRBD1 (5 bases). CDR1 LNHNV and CDR2 YYDKDF come from the germline V gene (reference sequence). Trimming shortened V by 1 base and J by 2 bases, and 14 bases separated the two germline ends. The CDR3 consists of 16 residues.

This clone was observed a few times. J is TRBJ2-2 and V is TRBV10-3, with 14 nucleotides matching TRBD2. Germline CDR1 is ENHRY and CDR2 is SYGVKD. J was trimmed by 7 bases and V by 10 bases; bases with no gene match: 8. The CDR3 is made up of 15 amino acids. This CDR3 reads CATGTSGGRGGELFF. The CDR3, as DNA: TGTGCCACCGGGACTAGCGGGGGCCGGGGCGGGGAGCTGTTTTTT.

This chain joins TRBV11-3 and TRBJ2-3; 7 positions match TRBD2. The V and J ends lost 0 bases and 4 bases, in that order; junction bases with no gene match: 7. Germline CDR1 reads SGHNT; CDR2 reads YENEEA. The CDR3 covers 16 residues. The CDR3 region has the DNA TGTGCCAGCAGCTTAGATTGGGGCGGGGGTGCAGATACGCAGTATTTT. Residues: CASSLDWGGGADTQYF.

The chain has TRBV5-4 and TRBJ1-3; TRBD1 matches at 7 bases. The CDR3 runs 17 residues. With V trimmed by 4 bases and J by 0 bases, 10 bases remained unmatched. From germline, CDR1 is SGHNT and CDR2 YYREEE (reference sequence). CDR3 nucleotides: TGTGCCAGCAGCGTATTGACAGGGCTCGGCTCTGGAAACACCATATATTTT. Residues: CASSVLTGLGSGNTIYF.